One sample yielded the 21 T cell receptor beta chains listed below, sequenced in a study of a mutant IDH1 vaccine in newly diagnosed glioma. Some clones are missing from TCRdb's copy, which holds only in-frame ones; the method was immunoSEQ multiplex PCR. The sample shows tens of thousands of clones, 85% to 90% of them seen only once. These TCRs are of unknown antigen specificity. Indicated time point: week 23, last vaccination. Vaccination used 300 ug of mutant IDH1 20-mer peptide per dose, with topical imiquimod. The sample here was PBMCs, taken from a glioma patient whose treatment included an IDH1 peptide vaccine. The origin of the receptors is a woman between 50 and 59 years old with glioma.

The V call is TRBV23-1, the J call TRBJ2-2; 10 nucleotides agree with TRBD2. TRBV23-1 is identified as an open reading frame with a role that is uncertain. The length of the CDR3 is 15 residues. The J segment lost 4 bases and the V segment lost 11 bases, leaving 10 bases of the junction unmatched. The CDR3 DNA sequence: TGCGCCGGCTTTGAGCGGGAGGGCCGCACCGGGGAGCTGTTTTTT. This encodes CAGFEREGRTGELFF.

The CDR3 loop reads CASSLEMGGGLAGGRVYEQYF. The CDR3 DNA is TGTGCCAGCAGTTTAGAAATGGGCGGGGGACTAGCGGGCGGTCGCGTCTACGAGCAGTACTTC. J is TRBJ2-7 and V is TRBV28; TRBD2 agrees at 12 bases. The J segment lost 3 bases and the V segment lost 2 bases, leaving 20 bases of the junction unmatched. This CDR3 comprises 21 residues. In germline, CDR1 is MDHEN, CDR2 SYDVKM.

The chain carries TRBV19 and TRBJ1-5; 11 bases match TRBD1. The CDR3 consists of 21 residues. Germline lookup yields CDR1 LNHDA and CDR2 SQIVND (reference sequence). V lost 5 bases to trimming and J lost 2 bases; unmatched junction nucleotides: 20. The CDR3 nucleotides read TGTGCCAGTAGTCGCCGTTCGAAAGGGACAGGGGGAATTCGAGGCAATCAGCCCCAGCATTTT. Translation: CASSRRSKGTGGIRGNQPQHF.

About this clone itself: One junction end disagrees with the germline gene, perhaps due to a read error. The chain carries TRBV7-7 and TRBJ2-1; D gene uncertain. The length of the CDR3 is 15 residues. The germline V gene encodes CDR1 SSHAT and CDR2 FNYEAQ (reference sequence). The CDR3 nucleotides are TGTGCTAGCAGCTGGGGTCCGGATGCCTACAATGAGCAGTTCTTC. As protein: CASSWGPDAYNEQFF. Full variable domain (missing parts from reference TRBV7-7 and TRBJ2-1): GAGVSQSPRYKVTKRGQDVTLRCDPISSHATLYWYQQALGQGPEFLTYFNYEAQPDKSGLPSDRFSAERPEGSISTLTIQRTEQRDSAMYRCASSWGPDAYNEQFFGPGTRLTVL.

This clone has just one count. The chain links TRBV4-1 to TRBJ2-2; TRBD1 matches 10 bases. CDR1 is MGHRA, CDR2 YSYEKL, per germline. Trimming cost V 5 bases and J 4 bases; bases outside gene matches: 4. This CDR3 is 15 amino acids long. CDR3 sequence reads: CASSAGQGFTGELFF. The CDR3 DNA reads as TGCGCCAGCAGCGCGGGACAGGGGTTCACCGGGGAGCTGTTTTTT.

This chain uses TRBV19 with TRBJ2-2, with D hard to call. Trimming stripped 6 bases from V and 2 bases from J, with 7 bases between. Germline loops: CDR1 LNHDA, CDR2 SQIVND (reference sequence). The CDR3 covers 13 residues. CDR3 sequence (DNA): TGTGCCAGTAGACCGTTAAACACCGGGGAGCTGTTTTTT. It is translated as CASRPLNTGELFF.

This clone was detected only once. CDR3 nucleotides: TGTGCCAGCTCACCGGACAGGGGTGAGACCCAGTACTTC. Amino acids: CASSPDRGETQYF. The J gene is TRBJ2-5, the V gene TRBV18; 9 nucleotides match TRBD1. CDR1 and CDR2 (germline): KGHSH, LQKENI. This CDR3 comprises 13 residues. The V and J ends lost 3 bases and 5 bases, in that order; junction bases with no gene match: 1.

This clone occurred a few times. The chain combines TRBV7-9 with TRBJ2-3; 10 bases line up with TRBD2. In germline, CDR1 is SEHNR, CDR2 FQNEAQ (reference sequence). V gave up 4 bases and J gave up 5 bases; unmatched junction bases: 12. The length of the CDR3 is 17 residues. The DNA for the CDR3 is TGTGCCAGCAGCTCCTACATATCAGCGGGAGGGTTAGATACGCAGTATTTT. Its translation: CASSSYISAGGLDTQYF.

This chain links TRBV28 with TRBJ1-1; 8 nucleotides match TRBD1. The germline V gene has CDR1 MDHEN and CDR2 SYDVKM. The CDR3 runs to 17 residues. With V trimmed by 4 bases and J by 1 base, 11 bases remained unmatched. CDR3 DNA: TGTGCCAGCAGTTATTCCGGGACAGGAGTTTGGAACACTGAAGCTTTCTTT. The encoded protein is CASSYSGTGVWNTEAFF.

A few counts support this clone. V usage is TRBV7-3 and J usage is TRBJ1-1; 7 bases fit TRBD1. There are 14 residues in the CDR3. Germline assignment: CDR1 SGHTA and CDR2 FQGTGA. Trimming cost V 3 bases and J 3 bases; bases outside gene matches: 4. As DNA, the CDR3 is TGTGCCAGCAGCTTTACAGGGGAACACACTGAAGCTTTCTTT. Amino acid sequence: CASSFTGEHTEAFF.

This clone showed up just a few times. The chain recombines TRBV28 with TRBJ1-2; no reliable D call. Germline CDR1 is MDHEN and CDR2 is SYDVKM. The CDR3 consists of 13 residues. Between the trimmed V and J ends, which lost 5 bases and 6 bases, there was a span of 13 bases. The CDR3 region has the DNA TGTGCCAGCAGTCTGGACGGTCAAAATGGCTACACCTTC. It yields the protein CASSLDGQNGYTF.

V usage is TRBV19 and J usage is TRBJ1-1, with 8 bases fitting TRBD1. Germline V gene lookup returns CDR1 LNHDA and CDR2 SQIVND (reference sequence). This CDR3 is 14 amino acids long. The ends lost 7 bases at V and 4 bases at J; junction bases unmatched: 8. CDR3 DNA: TGTGCCAGTACCCAGCAGGGGGCGATCACTGAAGCTTTCTTT. As protein: CASTQQGAITEAFF.

Regarding this clone: One end of the junction does not line up with germline, which may come from a read error. The chain joins TRBV5-8 to TRBJ1-1, with D hard to call. Germline lookup yields CDR1 SGHTS and CDR2 YDEGEE. The CDR3 contains 13 residues. CDR3 coding DNA: TGTGCCAGCAGCTTGGACGGGAACGCTGAAGCTTTCTTT. Protein product: CASSLDGNAEAFF.

This chain joins TRBV9 and TRBJ2-1, with a weak D call TRBD2 (6 bases). The CDR3 sequence is 16 residues long. Germline assignment: CDR1 SGDLS and CDR2 YYNGEE. Trimming removed 0 bases at V and 2 bases at J, with 12 bases between. CDR3 region: CASSVGGRRAYNEQFF. DNA of the CDR3: TGTGCCAGCAGCGTAGGGGGGAGGAGAGCCTACAATGAGCAGTTCTTC.

This clone is a singleton in its sample. The chain is built from TRBV5-1 and TRBJ2-7; D might be TRBD2 (5 bases). In germline, CDR1 is SGHRS, CDR2 YFSETQ. The CDR3 totals 14 residues. V was cut by 1 base and J by 5 bases, with 13 bases left in between. The CDR3 DNA reads TGCGCCAGCAGCTTGAACCCAACCGGGAACGAGCAGTACTTC. Its translation is CASSLNPTGNEQYF.

This clone was recorded a few times. The V call is TRBV2, the J call TRBJ1-6, with TRBD1 matching 11 bases. V lost 6 bases to trimming and J lost 8 bases; unmatched junction nucleotides: 3. Per the germline V gene, CDR1 is SNHLY and CDR2 is FYNNEI. This CDR3 has 14 residues. The CDR3 sequence: CASRDRGRDSPLHF. The CDR3 nucleotides read TGTGCCAGCAGGGACAGGGGGCGCGATTCACCCCTCCACTTT.

This chain links TRBV29-1 with TRBJ1-1; D ambiguous. The CDR3 runs 13 residues. V was cut by 7 bases and J by 2 bases, with 14 bases left in between. CDR1 and CDR2 (germline): SQVTM, ANQGSEA. The chain's CDR3 is CSAAPGRNTEAFF. The CDR3 region has the DNA TGCAGCGCTGCCCCGGGAAGAAACACTGAAGCTTTCTTT.

The chain links TRBV25-1 to TRBJ2-2, with a possible D match to TRBD1 (5 bases). Germline V lookup: CDR1 MGHDK, CDR2 SYGVNS. The V and J ends lost 1 base and 6 bases respectively, with 12 bases between them. The CDR3 is made up of 15 amino acids. This chain's CDR3 is CASSELTRESGELFF. The CDR3 coding sequence is TGTGCCAGCAGTGAATTGACCAGGGAATCCGGGGAGCTGTTTTTT.

This chain links TRBV27 with TRBJ1-2, with 7 bases matching TRBD1. The V gene's germline CDR1 is MNHEY and CDR2 SMNVEV (reference sequence). CDR3 length: 14 amino acids. V shed 7 bases and J 3 bases; nucleotides not matched to a gene: 8. The CDR3 region has the DNA TGTGCCAGCACCCCGACCGGGACAGACTATGGCTACACCTTC. It codes for CASTPTGTDYGYTF.

This clone was found a few times. The rearrangement joins TRBV30 to TRBJ1-5; TRBD1 matches 7 bases. Germline-derived CDR1 and CDR2 are GTSNPN and SVGIG (reference sequence). Trimming at V came to 2 bases and at J to 6 bases, leaving 4 bases not matched to a gene. CDR3 size: 13 residues. CDR3 in amino acids: CAWSTGAGQPQHF. The DNA of the CDR3 is TGTGCCTGGAGTACAGGGGCTGGTCAGCCCCAGCATTTT.

This chain joins TRBV27 and TRBJ2-2; 7 nucleotides line up with TRBD2. The CDR3 runs to 14 residues. The V gene's germline CDR1 is MNHEY and CDR2 SMNVEV (reference sequence). Trimming took 2 bases from V and 15 from J; bases not matched to a gene: 12. CDR3 region: CASSLRLAGRRVFF. CDR3 coding DNA: TGTGCCAGCAGTTTAAGACTAGCTGGGCGGAGAGTGTTTTTT.